The present TCR beta chain was sequenced within a study of blood T cell repertoires in COVID-19. Background on the study: The study drew acute and convalescent COVID-19 samples from the United States, Italy and Spain. PBMCs, B-cell-depleted T cells, or T cells were the source of the cDNA or gDNA that made up the material.

The V end lost 2 bases, the J end lost 4 bases, and 9 bases lay between the germline ends. Germline CDR1 is MNHEY and CDR2 is SMNVEV (reference sequence). The CDR3 loop spans 14 amino acids. As processed by the authors: Estimated nucleated cell counts came from reference gene primer amplification. TCRdb's table, derived via immunoSEQ multiplex PCR, lists solely in-frame clones and lacks some. The DNA gave D and trimming, while V, J and clone size come from that table. The sample holds around 150,000 clones, approximately 90% seen once. The chain combines TRBV27 with TRBJ1-5; unclear D gene. The sequence derives from a human donor in a cohort sampled during active COVID-19. Sequencing was performed on peripheral blood. The CDR3 DNA is TGTGCCAGCAGTTTAGTTGGGCAGAATCAGCCCCAGCATTTT. Amino acid sequence: CASSLVGQNQPQHF.